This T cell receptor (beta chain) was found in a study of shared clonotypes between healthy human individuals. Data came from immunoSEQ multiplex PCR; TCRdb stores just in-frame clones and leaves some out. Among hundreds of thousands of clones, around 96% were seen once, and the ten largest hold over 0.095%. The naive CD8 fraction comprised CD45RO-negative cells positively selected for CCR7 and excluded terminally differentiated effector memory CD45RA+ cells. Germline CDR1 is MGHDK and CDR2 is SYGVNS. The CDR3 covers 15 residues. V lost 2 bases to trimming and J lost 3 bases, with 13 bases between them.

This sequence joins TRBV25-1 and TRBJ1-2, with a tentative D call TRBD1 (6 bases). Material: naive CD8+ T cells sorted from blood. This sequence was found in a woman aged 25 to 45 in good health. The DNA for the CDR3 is TGTGCCAGCAGTGAACATACAGGGATCCACTATGGCTACACCTTC. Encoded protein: CASSEHTGIHYGYTF.